This T cell receptor (beta chain) was obtained from a study of T-cell memory formation after mild COVID-19. Study-wide context: The study found TCR clusters largely donor specific.

TCRdb processed the 5' RACE reads anew with MiXCR; each CDR3 protein has one entry. The data hold around 200,000 distinct CDR3 sequences, with 20% to 25% observed a single time. The study's findings and limits: Clones that shrank (day 15 to 85) were balanced CD4/CD8, whereas later expanders leaned CD4+.

The CDR3 is 16 amino acids. Germline loops: CDR1 SGHTA, CDR2 FQGTGA. J gave up 5 bases and V 4 bases, and 9 bases lay outside the gene matches. To note about this clonotype: Its specificity is not known.

The specimen sequenced was PBMCs or a T cell subset sorted from them (not recorded which). The chain joins TRBV7-3 to TRBJ2-3; the match to TRBD2 covers 10 bases. The receptor's source is an adult woman who had mild COVID-19 (a few samples of this study predate the infection). Cell type and time point are not known. The CDR3 sequence: CASSSSGSPSVDTQYF. CDR3 coding DNA: TGTGCCAGCAGCTCTAGCGGGAGTCCTTCTGTAGATACGCAGTATTTT.